This record covers a single T cell receptor (beta chain). Its antigen is unknown. This sample also contains other DNA sequences that code for the same CDR3. The data originate from a study of shared clonotypes between healthy human individuals. The germline V gene has CDR1 MDHEN and CDR2 SYDVKM. The CDR3 consists of 14 residues. V gave up 1 base and J gave up 6 bases; unmatched junction bases: 6. Participating donors were healthy, HIV-negative adults free of recent acute infections or vaccinations. Study results and limitations: It was expected that sequencing depth would affect clonotype sharing among donors. The sampled material consisted only of blood, and tissue repertoires are likely to differ.

Every immunoSEQ plate was one replicate of a subset's evenly spread DNA. Generated by immunoSEQ multiplex PCR, the TCRdb table keeps only in-frame clones and is missing some. This table holds about 560,000 clones, around 76% found once. The origin of this receptor is a woman in her thirties or forties in good health. Some clones in this sample may be carry-over from other donors' samples. The rearrangement uses TRBV28 and TRBJ2-7; TRBD1 matches 7 bases. The material sequenced was PBMCs. CDR3 residues: CASSLSDRVSEQYF. The DNA for the CDR3 is TGTGCCAGCAGTTTATCAGACAGGGTAAGCGAGCAGTACTTC.